The rows below give T cell receptor beta chains drawn from one sample of a study of shared clonotypes between healthy human individuals. Sequencing used immunoSEQ multiplex PCR; TCRdb keeps in-frame clones, though not all of them. The sample holds about half a million clones, roughly 80% seen once. The sequenced material came from PBMCs. The receptors were sampled from a woman aged 40 to 50 in good health. Some clones in this sample may be carry-over from other donors' samples. Both conserved end residues are part of each CDR3. A D gene is named only where the DNA matches it firmly. For some rows the clone size is stated as once, few or many, or as a class when expanded; others skip it.

v_gene	d_gene	j_gene	abundance	CDR3nt	CDR3aa
TRBV19	NA	TRBJ2-2	NA	TGTGCCAGTAGTATTCGGGCGGGACCGAACACCGGGGAGCTGTTTTTT	CASSIRAGPNTGELFF
TRBV5-4	TRBD2	TRBJ2-3	NA	TGTGCCAGCAGCCCCGGAGGGCTAGCGGGAGGGCCCACAGATACGCAGTATTTT	CASSPGGLAGGPTDTQYF
TRBV7-9	NA	TRBJ1-1	NA	TGTGCCAGCACCGCGGACGGAACGAACACTGAAGCTTTCTTT	CASTADGTNTEAFF
TRBV10-2	NA	TRBJ2-1	many	TGCGCCAGCAGGGGTCCCCGGCATGAGCAGTTCTTC	CASRGPRHEQFF
TRBV11-2	TRBD1	TRBJ2-4	NA	TGTGCCAGCAGCTTGGGGACCGGGACAGCAAAAACCCAAGGAAACATTCAGTACTTC	CASSLGTGTAKTQGNIQYF
TRBV7-3	NA	TRBJ2-2	NA	TGTGCCAGCAGCTTCGGAGCTACCGGGGAGCTGTTTTTT	CASSFGATGELFF
TRBV9	TRBD2	TRBJ2-7	NA	TGTGCCAGCAGCGTAGGTCTTACTAGCGGGACCTTCGAGCAGTACTTC	CASSVGLTSGTFEQYF
TRBV7-2	NA	TRBJ1-2	NA	TGTGCCAGCAGGCAAACTAACTATGGCTACACCTTC	CASRQTNYGYTF
TRBV27	TRBD2	TRBJ2-1	once	TGTGCCAGCAGTGTAGCGGGAGTGGATGAGCAGTTCTTC	CASSVAGVDEQFF
TRBV2	NA	TRBJ2-7	NA	TGTGCCAGCAGTCGCGTCGCATCCTACGAGCAGTACTTC	CASSRVASYEQYF
TRBV19	TRBD1	TRBJ1-5	NA	TGTGCCAGTAGTATAGGAGGCAGGGGGCTAGTGGAGCCCCAGCATTTT	CASSIGGRGLVEPQHF
TRBV15	NA	TRBJ2-5	NA	TGTGCCACCAGCAGAGATGGAAGGGTGGAAGAGACCCAGTACTTC	CATSRDGRVEETQYF
TRBV9	NA	TRBJ2-3	NA	TGTGCCAGCAGCCCTTCACCGGCAGGTGCTACGCAGTATTTT	CASSPSPAGATQYF
TRBV7-9	NA	TRBJ2-7	once	TGTGCCAGCAGCCCTACCGGGACAAGTACCGCGCAGTACTTC	CASSPTGTSTAQYF
TRBV7-2	TRBD2	TRBJ2-3	once	TGTGCCAGCAGCTTATATCGGGAGGTGGTTACGCAGTATTTT	CASSLYREVVTQYF